The source of this TCR beta chain is a study of OX40 agonist ivuxolimab in advanced cancers. Whole-study findings and limits: Partial responders dosed at 0.1-3.0 mg/kg displayed clonal expansion ranking among the lowest. Circulating CD4+ and CD8+ T cells showed clonal expansion by week 6 at 0.1 to 3.0 mg/kg.

Produced via immunoSEQ multiplex PCR; TCRdb's table is partial and in-frame only. The sample has some 80,000 clones; just over 90% are singletons. Comments on this clone: The target antigen is unknown.

Sequenced here: CD4+ or CD8+ T cells sorted from blood, sampled in a trial of the OX40 agonist ivuxolimab. The TCR sequence derives from an adult with an advanced solid tumor such as melanoma, head and neck, liver or kidney cancer.

CDR3: CASTDGASSSTDTQYF. CDR3 nucleotides: TGTGCCAGCACTGATGGGGCTAGCTCTAGCACAGATACGCAGTATTTT. The chain recombines TRBV11-2 with TRBJ2-3; D is tentatively TRBD1 or TRBD2 (5 bases each). Trimming stripped 7 bases from V and 0 bases from J, with 17 bases between. This CDR3 region has 16 residues. CDR1 and CDR2 (germline): SGHAT, FQNNGV.